These 21 T cell receptor beta chains were all obtained from the same sample, sequenced in a study of T cells after yellow fever vaccination. MiXCR, run by TCRdb on the 5' RACE reads, gives a single entry per CDR3 protein. Here the sample spans 450,000 to 550,000 distinct CDR3 sequences, about 19% being singletons. The material was PBMCs, obtained 15 days after the yellow fever booster vaccination. The receptors shown here come from a man aged 25-40 years who received the YFV17D yellow fever vaccine.

This clonotype was found many times. The rearrangement links TRBV6-5 to TRBJ2-1; TRBD2 aligns across 8 bases. V shed 0 bases, J shed 0 bases, and the junction held 4 bases outside the gene matches. The CDR3 is made up of 17 amino acids. Germline assignment: CDR1 MNHEY and CDR2 SVGAGI. The CDR3 bases are TGTGCCAGCAGTTACTCGAAAAGCGGGAGCTCCTACAATGAGCAGTTCTTC. Protein sequence: CASSYSKSGSSYNEQFF.

The chain combines TRBV20-1 with TRBJ2-7; 7 bases agree with TRBD2. V shed 6 bases and J 3 bases; nucleotides not matched to a gene: 14. The CDR3 is made up of 15 amino acids. Germline V gives CDR1 DFQATT, CDR2 SNEGSKA (reference sequence). Here the CDR3 DNA reads TGCAGTGCCGACGTTGGGAGGGCCAATCTCTACGAGCAGTACTTC. Translating it yields CSADVGRANLYEQYF.

The sample holds a few counts of this clonotype. The chain employs TRBV10-3 and TRBJ1-5; no clear D gene. Germline assignment: CDR1 ENHRY and CDR2 SYGVKD. V dropped 0 bases and J dropped 6 bases, with 12 bases sitting between them. This CDR3 has 15 residues. The CDR3 DNA follows: TGTGCCATCAGTGAGTCGGACCCACGAAGTCAGCCCCAGCATTTT. It translates to CAISESDPRSQPQHF.

The chain joins TRBV18 to TRBJ2-7; D unclear. Germline CDR1 is KGHSH and CDR2 is LQKENI. The CDR3 sequence is 15 residues long. Trimming took off 3 bases at V and 0 bases at J, with 12 bases between the two ends. The CDR3 nucleotides are TGTGCCAGCTCACCCGGAAAGGCTAGCTCCTACGAGCAGTACTTC. Its protein product is CASSPGKASSYEQYF.

This clonotype was seen more than once but under ten times. The rearrangement uses TRBV12-3 or TRBV12-4 and TRBJ2-3, with TRBD2 matching 10 bases. The trim removed 7 bases at V and 1 base at J, leaving 5 bases unmatched. This CDR3 has 15 amino acids. CDR3 loop: CASTLGLARTDTQYF. DNA for the CDR3: TGTGCCAGCACCCTGGGACTAGCGCGCACAGATACGCAGTATTTT.

J is TRBJ1-1 and V is TRBV5-4; a weak D match, TRBD1 (5 bases). Germline loops: CDR1 SGHNT, CDR2 YYREEE (reference sequence). V was clipped by 0 bases and J by 2 bases, with 14 bases between them. The CDR3 length is 16 residues. The CDR3 region is CASSLGDRRLNTEAFF. CDR3 nucleotide sequence: TGTGCCAGCAGCTTGGGGGACCGACGGCTTAACACTGAAGCTTTCTTT. The variable domain in full, with the rest retrieved from reference TRBV5-4 and TRBJ1-1, is ETGVTQSPTHLIKTRGQQVTLRCSSQSGHNTVSWYQQALGQGPQFIFQYYREEENGRGNFPPRFSGLQFPNYSSELNVNALELDDSALYLCASSLGDRRLNTEAFFGQGTRLTVV.

The chain combines TRBV9 with TRBJ1-3; 7 bases fit TRBD1. V lost 2 bases, J lost 1 base, and 9 bases stayed unmatched. Germline CDR1 SGDLS, CDR2 YYNGEE. The CDR3 contains 17 residues. The CDR3 is CASSVLGGLDSGNTIYF. The CDR3 DNA reads TGTGCCAGCAGCGTTCTAGGGGGCCTAGATTCTGGAAACACCATATATTTT.

This clonotype was seen a handful of times. This sequence joins TRBV12-3 or TRBV12-4 and TRBJ2-3, with unresolved D. Trimming took off 7 bases at V and 1 base at J, with 6 bases between the two ends. This CDR3 region has 12 residues. CDR3 residues: CASNSGTDTQYF. In DNA form, the CDR3 reads TGTGCCAGCAACAGCGGCACAGATACGCAGTATTTT.

The chain is built from TRBV6-2 or TRBV6-3 and TRBJ1-1; no definite D call. V was shortened by 7 bases and J by 1 base, with 10 bases between the two germline ends. The CDR3 has 13 amino acids. Per germline, CDR1 MNHEY and CDR2 SVGEGT. CDR3 in DNA: TGTGCCAGCAAGGTTTGGGGGAACACTGAAGCTTTCTTT. It codes for CASKVWGNTEAFF.

The V call is TRBV20-1, the J call TRBJ2-5; TRBD2 might be the D (6 bases). V was cut by 3 bases and J by 1 base, with 12 bases left in between. Germline CDR1 DFQATT, CDR2 SNEGSKA (reference sequence). The CDR3 has 14 residues. This chain's CDR3 is CSASFGSTQETQYF. CDR3 in DNA: TGCAGTGCTAGTTTCGGGAGTACCCAAGAGACCCAGTACTTC.

The rearrangement uses TRBV20-1 and TRBJ2-3, with a weak D call TRBD2 (6 bases). V was clipped by 3 bases and J by 5 bases, with 9 bases between them. The CDR3 runs to 12 residues. Looked up from germline, CDR1 is DFQATT and CDR2 is SNEGSKA (reference sequence). Here the CDR3 reads CSASGGVDTQYF. CDR3 sequence (DNA): TGCAGTGCTAGCGGAGGGGTAGATACGCAGTATTTT.

There are a few counts of this clonotype. The chain couples TRBV2 to TRBJ2-1; D gene ambiguous. V lost 4 bases to trimming and J lost 6 bases, with 7 bases between them. Germline V gives CDR1 SNHLY, CDR2 FYNNEI. This CDR3 contains 12 residues. CDR3 sequence: CASSGWFNEQFF. The CDR3 region has the DNA TGTGCCAGCAGTGGTTGGTTCAATGAGCAGTTCTTC.

This clonotype has more than one count but fewer than ten. The CDR3 DNA follows: TGTGCCAGCAGTCCCCATGGGAAGACCCAGTACTTC. Protein sequence: CASSPHGKTQYF. The J gene is TRBJ2-5, the V gene TRBV12-3 or TRBV12-4; D remains unclear. Trimming left V 5 bases short and J 6 bases short, with 10 bases between. CDR3 length equals 12 residues.

The V gene is TRBV6-1, the J gene TRBJ2-7, with unresolved D. This CDR3 has 15 residues. V was shortened by 7 bases and J by 2 bases, with 18 bases between the two germline ends. Germline V gene lookup returns CDR1 MNHNS and CDR2 SASEGT. The CDR3 DNA reads as TGTGCCAGCACCCCTTCGGCCGCAGGAGCCTACGAGCAGTACTTC. Translating it yields CASTPSAAGAYEQYF.

The gene calls are TRBV5-1 and TRBJ1-1; D gene unclear. CDR3 length equals 13 residues. Trimming took 5 bases from V and 0 from J, leaving 8 bases between them. Germline assignment: CDR1 SGHRS and CDR2 YFSETQ. CDR3 nucleotide sequence: TGCGCCAGCAGGGTGGAAATGAACACTGAAGCTTTCTTT. This codes for CASRVEMNTEAFF.

The chain couples TRBV7-2 to TRBJ2-3; no reliable D call. Trimming cost V 2 bases and J 5 bases, with 5 bases left between them. CDR3 length: 12 residues. Per germline, CDR1 SGHTA and CDR2 FQGNSA. CDR3 protein: CASSLFEDTQYF. The CDR3 nucleotides are TGTGCCAGCAGCTTATTCGAAGATACGCAGTATTTT.

This chain links TRBV20-1 with TRBJ2-1, with a weak D call TRBD1 (7 bases). The germline V and J ends were trimmed by 4 bases and 7 bases, with 17 bases remaining between them. CDR3 length: 14 amino acids. The germline CDR1 and CDR2 sequences are DFQATT and SNEGSKA (reference sequence). The chain's CDR3 is CSATKGAGKNEQFF. DNA of the CDR3: TGCAGTGCTACCAAGGGGGCGGGGAAGAATGAGCAGTTCTTC.

This clonotype was counted only a few times. V and J are TRBV20-1 and TRBJ2-4; D may be TRBD2 (5 bases). The length of the CDR3 is 16 residues. CDR1 and CDR2 from the germline V gene are DFQATT and SNEGSKA (reference sequence). The V gene lost 0 bases and the J gene lost 8 bases, with 20 bases spanning the gap. In nucleotides, the CDR3 is TGCAGTGCTAGAGATCCCGGGCGGGTATTCTTGGACATTCAGTACTTC. Translation: CSARDPGRVFLDIQYF.

This chain joins TRBV12-3 or TRBV12-4 and TRBJ2-4; D remains ambiguous. Trimming stripped 3 bases from V and 1 base from J, with 10 bases between. The CDR3 has 15 residues. The CDR3 reads CASSLDWVAKNIQYF. DNA for the CDR3: TGTGCCAGCAGTTTGGATTGGGTGGCCAAAAACATTCAGTACTTC.

This clonotype was seen more than once but under ten times. The J gene is TRBJ2-7, the V gene TRBV20-1; 15 bases are a match to TRBD2. The CDR3 contains 18 residues. Germline values: CDR1 DFQATT, CDR2 SNEGSKA (reference sequence). With 4 bases clipped from V and 4 bases from J, the junction kept 14 bases outside the gene matches. CDR3 sequence: CSAIPRGLAGGFSYEQYF. CDR3 bases: TGCAGTGCTATCCCTCGGGGACTAGCGGGAGGTTTCTCTTACGAGCAGTACTTC.

V gene TRBV20-1 combines with J gene TRBJ2-7; 9 bases are shared with TRBD2. With V trimmed by 3 bases and J by 2 bases, 5 bases remained unmatched. The CDR3 contains 14 residues. From germline, CDR1 is DFQATT and CDR2 SNEGSKA (reference sequence). The CDR3 spells CSARREGRPYEQYF. CDR3 coding DNA: TGCAGTGCTAGGCGGGAGGGCCGCCCCTACGAGCAGTACTTC.